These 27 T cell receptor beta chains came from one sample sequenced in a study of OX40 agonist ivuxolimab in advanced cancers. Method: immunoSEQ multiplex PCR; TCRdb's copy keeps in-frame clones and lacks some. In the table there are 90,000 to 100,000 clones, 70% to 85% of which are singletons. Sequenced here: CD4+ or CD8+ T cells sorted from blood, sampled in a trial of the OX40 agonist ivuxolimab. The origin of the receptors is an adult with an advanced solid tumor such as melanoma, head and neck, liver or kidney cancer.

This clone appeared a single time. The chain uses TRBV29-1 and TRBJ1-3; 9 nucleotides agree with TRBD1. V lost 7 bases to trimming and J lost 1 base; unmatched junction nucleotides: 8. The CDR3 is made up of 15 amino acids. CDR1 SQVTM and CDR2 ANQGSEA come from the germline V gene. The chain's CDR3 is CSAQTGGFSGNTIYF. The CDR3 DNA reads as TGCAGCGCCCAGACAGGGGGTTTTTCTGGAAACACCATATATTTT.

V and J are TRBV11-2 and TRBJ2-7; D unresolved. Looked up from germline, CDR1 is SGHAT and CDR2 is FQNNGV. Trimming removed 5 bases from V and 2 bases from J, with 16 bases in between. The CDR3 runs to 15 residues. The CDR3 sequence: CASSPLGALTYEQYF. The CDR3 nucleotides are TGTGCCAGCAGCCCACTCGGCGCACTTACCTACGAGCAGTACTTC.

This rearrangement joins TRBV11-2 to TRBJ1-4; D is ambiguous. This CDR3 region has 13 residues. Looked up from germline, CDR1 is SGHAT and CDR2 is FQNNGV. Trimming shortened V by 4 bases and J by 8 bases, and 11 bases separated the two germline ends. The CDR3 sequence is CASSSGREEKLFF. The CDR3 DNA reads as TGTGCCAGCAGCTCCGGGCGCGAAGAAAAACTGTTTTTT.

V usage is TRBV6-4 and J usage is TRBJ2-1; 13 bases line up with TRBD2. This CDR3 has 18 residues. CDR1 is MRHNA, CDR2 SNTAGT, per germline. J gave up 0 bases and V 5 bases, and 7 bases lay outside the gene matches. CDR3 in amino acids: CASSPTSGGAGSYNEQFF. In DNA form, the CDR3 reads TGTGCCAGCAGTCCCACTAGCGGGGGGGCCGGCTCCTACAATGAGCAGTTCTTC.

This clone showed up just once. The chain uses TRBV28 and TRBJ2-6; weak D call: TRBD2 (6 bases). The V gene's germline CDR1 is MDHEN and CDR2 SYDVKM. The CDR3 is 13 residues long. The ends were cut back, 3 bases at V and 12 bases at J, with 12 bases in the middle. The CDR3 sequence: CASSFGGEGVLTF. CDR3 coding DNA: TGTGCCAGCAGTTTCGGGGGAGAGGGCGTCCTGACTTTC.

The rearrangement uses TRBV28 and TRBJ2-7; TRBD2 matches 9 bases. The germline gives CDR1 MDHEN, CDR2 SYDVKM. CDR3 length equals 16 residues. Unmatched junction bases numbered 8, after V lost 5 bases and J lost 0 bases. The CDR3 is CASSIGLAWSSYEQYF. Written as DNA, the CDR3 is TGTGCCAGCAGTATAGGACTAGCGTGGAGCTCCTACGAGCAGTACTTC.

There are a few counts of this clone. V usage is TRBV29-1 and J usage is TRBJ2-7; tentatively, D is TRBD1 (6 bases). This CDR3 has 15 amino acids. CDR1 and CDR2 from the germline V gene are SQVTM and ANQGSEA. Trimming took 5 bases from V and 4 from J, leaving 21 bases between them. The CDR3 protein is CSVTQSRTVLYEQYF. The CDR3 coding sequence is TGCAGCGTTACCCAATCCAGGACAGTGCTATACGAGCAGTACTTC.

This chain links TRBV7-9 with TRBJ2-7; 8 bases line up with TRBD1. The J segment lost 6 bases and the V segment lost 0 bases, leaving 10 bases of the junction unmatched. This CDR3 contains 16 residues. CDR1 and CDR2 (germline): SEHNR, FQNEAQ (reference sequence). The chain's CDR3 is CASSLAGTGSLGEQYF. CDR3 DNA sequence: TGTGCCAGCAGCTTAGCTGGGACAGGTTCCTTGGGCGAGCAGTACTTC.

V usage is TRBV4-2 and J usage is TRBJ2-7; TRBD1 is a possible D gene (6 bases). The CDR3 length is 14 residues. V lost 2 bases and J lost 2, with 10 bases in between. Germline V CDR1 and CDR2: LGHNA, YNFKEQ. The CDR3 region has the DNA TGTGCCAGCAGCCAACGGGACACTGCCTACGAGCAGTACTTC. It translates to CASSQRDTAYEQYF.

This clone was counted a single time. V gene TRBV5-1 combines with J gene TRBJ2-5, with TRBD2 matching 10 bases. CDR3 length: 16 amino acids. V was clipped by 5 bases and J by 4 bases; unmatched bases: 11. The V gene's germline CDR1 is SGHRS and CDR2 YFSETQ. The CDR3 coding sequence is TGCGCCAGCAGTCTATCTAGCGGGGGTTTGGGAGAGACCCAGTACTTC. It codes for CASSLSSGGLGETQYF.

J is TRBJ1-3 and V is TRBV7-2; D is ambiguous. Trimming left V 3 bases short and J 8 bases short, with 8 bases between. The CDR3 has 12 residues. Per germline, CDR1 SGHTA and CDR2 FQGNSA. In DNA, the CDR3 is TGTGCCAGCAGCTTTCTTGCAGACACCATATATTTT. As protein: CASSFLADTIYF.

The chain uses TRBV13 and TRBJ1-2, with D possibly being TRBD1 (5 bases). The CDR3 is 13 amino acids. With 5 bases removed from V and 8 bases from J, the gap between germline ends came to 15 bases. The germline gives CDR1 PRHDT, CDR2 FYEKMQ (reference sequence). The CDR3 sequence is CASSTTPGKGYTF. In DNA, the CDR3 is TGTGCCAGCAGCACCACTCCAGGGAAAGGCTACACCTTC.

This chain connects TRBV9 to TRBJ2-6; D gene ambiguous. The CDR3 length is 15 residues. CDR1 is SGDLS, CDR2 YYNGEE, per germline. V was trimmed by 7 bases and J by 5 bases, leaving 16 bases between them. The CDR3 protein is CASYVKQSRANVLTF. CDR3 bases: TGTGCCAGCTATGTCAAACAAAGTCGGGCCAACGTCCTGACTTTC.

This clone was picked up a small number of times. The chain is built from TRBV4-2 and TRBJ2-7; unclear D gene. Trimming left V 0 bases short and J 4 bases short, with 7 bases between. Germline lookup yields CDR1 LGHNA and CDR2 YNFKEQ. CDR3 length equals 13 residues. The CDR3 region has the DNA TGTGCCAGCAGCCAAGATAGGCAGTACGAGCAGTACTTC. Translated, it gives CASSQDRQYEQYF.

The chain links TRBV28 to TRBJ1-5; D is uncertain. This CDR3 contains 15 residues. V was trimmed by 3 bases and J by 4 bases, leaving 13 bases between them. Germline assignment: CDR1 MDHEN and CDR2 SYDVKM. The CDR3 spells CASSFDEWANQPQHF. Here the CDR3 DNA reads TGTGCCAGCAGTTTCGACGAGTGGGCGAATCAGCCCCAGCATTTT.

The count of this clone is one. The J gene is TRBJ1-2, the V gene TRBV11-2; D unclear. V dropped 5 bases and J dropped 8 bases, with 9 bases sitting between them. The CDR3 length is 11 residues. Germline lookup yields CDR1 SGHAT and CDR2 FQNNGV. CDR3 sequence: CASSQADGYTF. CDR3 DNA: TGTGCCAGCAGCCAGGCGGACGGCTACACCTTC.

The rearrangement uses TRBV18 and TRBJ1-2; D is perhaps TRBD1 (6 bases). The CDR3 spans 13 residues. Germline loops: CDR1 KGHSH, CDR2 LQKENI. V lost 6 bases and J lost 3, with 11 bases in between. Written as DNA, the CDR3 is TGTGCCAGCTCTCCGAACAGGGACTATGGCTACACCTTC. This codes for CASSPNRDYGYTF.

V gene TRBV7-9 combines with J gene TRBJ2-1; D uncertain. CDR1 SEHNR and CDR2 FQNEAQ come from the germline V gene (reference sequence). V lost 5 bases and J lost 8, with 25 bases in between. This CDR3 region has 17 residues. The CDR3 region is CASSHLSVAPLRDEQFF. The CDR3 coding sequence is TGTGCCAGCAGCCATCTTTCCGTGGCACCCCTTCGCGATGAGCAGTTCTTC.

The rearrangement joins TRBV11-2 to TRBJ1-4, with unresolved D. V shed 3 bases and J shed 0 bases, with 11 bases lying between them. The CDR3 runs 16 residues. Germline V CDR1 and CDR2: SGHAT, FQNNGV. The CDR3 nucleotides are TGTGCCAGCAGCTTTTCCTACCTCGCAACTAATGAAAAACTGTTTTTT. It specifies CASSFSYLATNEKLFF. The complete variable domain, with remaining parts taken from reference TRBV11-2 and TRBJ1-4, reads EAGVAQSPRYKIIEKRQSVAFWCNPISGHATLYWYQQILGQGPKLLIQFQNNGVVDDSQLPKDRFSAERLKGVDSTLKIQPAKLEDSAVYLCASSFSYLATNEKLFFGSGTQLSVL.

CDR3 sequence (DNA): TGTGCCAGCAGTCTAGCCGGGCTTGATGGCTACACCTTC. This codes for CASSLAGLDGYTF. The chain joins TRBV7-2 to TRBJ1-2; D uncertain. Trimming took off 6 bases at V and 6 bases at J, with 14 bases between the two ends. CDR3 length equals 13 residues. Germline V lookup: CDR1 SGHTA, CDR2 FQGNSA.

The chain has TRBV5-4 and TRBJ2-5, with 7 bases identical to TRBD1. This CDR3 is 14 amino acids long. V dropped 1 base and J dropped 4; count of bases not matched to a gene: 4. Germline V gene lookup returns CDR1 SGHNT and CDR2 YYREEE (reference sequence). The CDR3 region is CASSLKTGRETQYF. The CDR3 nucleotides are TGTGCCAGCAGCTTGAAGACAGGGCGAGAGACCCAGTACTTC.

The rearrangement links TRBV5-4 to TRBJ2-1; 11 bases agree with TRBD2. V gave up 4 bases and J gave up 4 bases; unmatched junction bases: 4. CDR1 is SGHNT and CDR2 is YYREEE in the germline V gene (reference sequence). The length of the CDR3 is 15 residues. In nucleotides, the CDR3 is TGTGCCAGCAGCCCGGGGACTAGCGGATACAATGAGCAGTTCTTC. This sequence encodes CASSPGTSGYNEQFF. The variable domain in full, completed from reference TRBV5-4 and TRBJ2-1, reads ETGVTQSPTHLIKTRGQQVTLRCSSQSGHNTVSWYQQALGQGPQFIFQYYREEENGRGNFPPRFSGLQFPNYSSELNVNALELDDSALYLCASSPGTSGYNEQFFGPGTRLTVL.

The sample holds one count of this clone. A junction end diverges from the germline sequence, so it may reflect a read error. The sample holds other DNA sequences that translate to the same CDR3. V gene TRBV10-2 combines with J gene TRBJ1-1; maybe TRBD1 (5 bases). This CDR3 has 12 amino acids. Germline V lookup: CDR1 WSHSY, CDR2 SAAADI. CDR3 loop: CASGTPNTEAFF. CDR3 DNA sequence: TGCGCCAGCGGGACTCCGAACACTGAAGCTTTTTTT.

In DNA form, the CDR3 reads TGCGCCAGCAGCCATGACCCGTGGACAGATACGCAGTATTTT. The encoded protein is CASSHDPWTDTQYF. The rearrangement uses TRBV4-3 and TRBJ2-3; D is unclear. The CDR3 length is 14 residues. Deletions cut 3 bases from V and 3 bases from J, with 10 bases between. The germline gives CDR1 LGHNA, CDR2 YSLEER.

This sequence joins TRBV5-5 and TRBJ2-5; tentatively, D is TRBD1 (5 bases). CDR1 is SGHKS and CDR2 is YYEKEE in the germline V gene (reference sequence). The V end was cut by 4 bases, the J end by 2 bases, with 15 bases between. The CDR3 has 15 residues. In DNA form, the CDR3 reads TGTGCCAGCAGCGTAACAGGTGGGCCTCAAGAGACCCAGTACTTC. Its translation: CASSVTGGPQETQYF.

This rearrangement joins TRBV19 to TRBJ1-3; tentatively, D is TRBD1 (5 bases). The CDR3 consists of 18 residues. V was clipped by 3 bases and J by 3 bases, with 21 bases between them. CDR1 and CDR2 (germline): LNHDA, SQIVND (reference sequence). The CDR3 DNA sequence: TGTGCCAGTAGTATGCGGTTCGAGACAGCCGGCTTTGGAAACACCATATATTTT. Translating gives CASSMRFETAGFGNTIYF.

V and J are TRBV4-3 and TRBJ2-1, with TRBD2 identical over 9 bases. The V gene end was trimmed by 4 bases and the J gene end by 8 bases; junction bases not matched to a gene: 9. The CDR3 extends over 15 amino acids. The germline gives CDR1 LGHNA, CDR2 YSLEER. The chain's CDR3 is CASSRNSGSGYEQFF. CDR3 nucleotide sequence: TGCGCCAGCAGCCGAAATAGCGGGAGTGGTTATGAGCAGTTCTTC.